The 21 T cell receptor beta chains given below trace back to one sample, sequenced in a study of cytomegalovirus exposure and HLA in healthy donors. A multiplex PCR was run with 60 Vbeta primers and 13 Jbeta primers. The protocol was immunoSEQ multiplex PCR, while the TCRdb copy is restricted to in-frame clones and leaves out a portion. The sample carries roughly 120,000 clones, around 66% recorded once. The sequencing input was PBMCs. The receptors derive from a young man in good health and CMV-seropositive.

This chain connects TRBV6-5 to TRBJ1-6, with D possibly TRBD1 on 5 matching bases. Germline V gives CDR1 MNHEY, CDR2 SVGAGI. Deletions cut 2 bases from V and 10 bases from J, with 18 bases between. The CDR3 extends over 16 amino acids. In DNA form, the CDR3 reads TGTGCCAGCAGTTACGGGGGGTCCCTTGGAAGCTCACCCCTCCACTTT. It encodes CASSYGGSLGSSPLHF.

This clone was recorded only once. This sequence joins TRBV28 and TRBJ2-7, with 7 positions matching TRBD1. Germline loops: CDR1 MDHEN, CDR2 SYDVKM. The trim removed 1 base at V and 4 bases at J, leaving 4 bases unmatched. CDR3 length: 14 amino acids. The DNA for the CDR3 is TGTGCCAGCAGTTTATCTACGACAGGGTACGAGCAGTACGTC. It yields the protein CASSLSTTGYEQYV.

The chain links TRBV7-9 to TRBJ2-5; the match to TRBD1 covers 8 bases. J gave up 5 bases and V 8 bases, and 10 bases lay outside the gene matches. The CDR3 is 14 residues long. The germline CDR1 and CDR2 sequences are SEHNR and FQNEAQ (reference sequence). DNA for the CDR3: TGTGCCAGCTCACCTCAGACAGGGGTGGAGACCCAGTACTTC. Residues: CASSPQTGVETQYF.

Note on this clone: The junction departs from the called germline gene at one end, perhaps through a read error. The same CDR3 can be traced to other DNA sequences in this sample. The genes are TRBV30 and TRBJ2-7, with D tentatively TRBD2 (5 bases). This CDR3 is 12 amino acids long. CDR1 is GTSNPN, CDR2 SVGIG, per germline (reference sequence). CDR3 in amino acids: CAWSVTTYEQYF. In DNA form, the CDR3 reads TGTGCCTGGAGTGTGACTACCTATGAGCAGTACTTC.

This clone was found a few times. The chain carries TRBV5-4 and TRBJ2-7; 9 nucleotides match TRBD2. The trim removed 2 bases at V and 1 base at J, leaving 4 bases unmatched. The germline V gene has CDR1 SGHNT and CDR2 YYREEE (reference sequence). The CDR3 spans 15 residues. CDR3 region: CASSFSRGGSYEQYF. CDR3 DNA sequence: TGTGCCAGCAGCTTTTCGCGGGGGGGGTCCTACGAGCAGTACTTC.

V and J are TRBV18 and TRBJ1-5; a weak D match, TRBD1 (6 bases). This CDR3 is 15 amino acids long. V lost 2 bases to trimming and J lost 5 bases, with 13 bases between them. The germline CDR1 and CDR2 sequences are KGHSH and LQKENI. The chain's CDR3 is CASSPDRDIYQPQHF. In DNA, the CDR3 is TGTGCCAGCTCACCAGACCGGGACATCTATCAGCCCCAGCATTTT.

The sample holds a few counts of this clone. This chain links TRBV21-1 with TRBJ1-2; the D call of TRBD1 is as the table states it, not checked on the DNA. TRBV21-1 is labeled a pseudogene. This CDR3 region has 19 residues. CDR3 region: CASSKQTAGQGEGCDGYTF. The CDR3 region has the DNA TGTGCCAGCAGCAAACAGACGGCGGGACAGGGGGAGGGATGTGATGGCTACACCTTC.

The rearrangement joins TRBV5-6 to TRBJ1-1, with TRBD1 matching 7 bases. The V and J ends lost 4 bases and 0 bases, in that order; junction bases with no gene match: 12. The CDR3 totals 17 residues. The germline V gene encodes CDR1 SGHDT and CDR2 YYEEEE. CDR3 bases: TGTGCCAGCAGCCAACTCAGGTTGGGACAGTTGAACACTGAAGCTTTCTTT. It codes for CASSQLRLGQLNTEAFF. The full variable domain, with the rest looked up from reference TRBV5-6 and TRBJ1-1, is DAGVTQSPTHLIKTRGQQVTLRCSPKSGHDTVSWYQQALGQGPQFIFQYYEEEERQRGNFPDRFSGHQFPNYSSELNVNALLLGDSALYLCASSQLRLGQLNTEAFFGQGTRLTVV.

V and J are TRBV10-3 and TRBJ2-7; a possible D gene is TRBD1 (6 bases). This CDR3 has 13 residues. Trimming removed 3 bases at V and 6 bases at J, with 12 bases between. Germline V gene sequence: CDR1 ENHRY, CDR2 SYGVKD. For the CDR3, the DNA is TGTGCCATCAGTGACTCGCAGGGGAGCGAGCAGTACTTC. Encoded protein: CAISDSQGSEQYF.

Comments on this clone: This sample also contains other DNA sequences that code for the same CDR3. The chain combines TRBV10-3 with TRBJ1-1, with D unresolved. The ends were cut back, 3 bases at V and 6 bases at J, with 14 bases in the middle. The CDR3 loop spans 14 amino acids. The germline CDR1 and CDR2 sequences are ENHRY and SYGVKD. The CDR3 DNA reads TGTGCCATCAGTGATGCCGTGCGGGGATCTGAAGCTTTCTTT. As protein: CAISDAVRGSEAFF.

This chain connects TRBV27 to TRBJ2-7, with TRBD1 as a possible D gene (6 bases). The CDR3 has 14 amino acids. Trimming took off 5 bases at V and 4 bases at J, with 15 bases between the two ends. Germline assignment: CDR1 MNHEY and CDR2 SMNVEV (reference sequence). The CDR3 sequence: CASSPPGQVYEQYF. In DNA, the CDR3 is TGTGCCAGCAGTCCCCCGGGACAAGTTTACGAGCAGTACTTC.

The chain is built from TRBV19 and TRBJ2-1, with unresolved D. Trimming shortened V by 5 bases and J by 7 bases, and 9 bases separated the two germline ends. Germline values: CDR1 LNHDA, CDR2 SQIVND (reference sequence). The CDR3 extends over 12 amino acids. The CDR3 loop reads CASSSTRNEQFF. CDR3 sequence (DNA): TGTGCCAGTAGTTCCACGAGGAATGAGCAGTTCTTC.

This chain links TRBV11-2 with TRBJ2-3; D gene ambiguous. V dropped 5 bases and J dropped 2 bases, with 11 bases sitting between them. Looked up from germline, CDR1 is SGHAT and CDR2 is FQNNGV. The CDR3 is made up of 14 amino acids. CDR3 coding DNA: TGTGCCAGCAGCCTTAGCTCGGTCACAGATACGCAGTATTTT. Its translation is CASSLSSVTDTQYF. Variable domain in full (rest from reference TRBV11-2 and TRBJ2-3): EAGVAQSPRYKIIEKRQSVAFWCNPISGHATLYWYQQILGQGPKLLIQFQNNGVVDDSQLPKDRFSAERLKGVDSTLKIQPAKLEDSAVYLCASSLSSVTDTQYFGPGTRLTVL.

V is TRBV6-6 and J is TRBJ1-1; D is undetermined. The V and J ends lost 0 bases and 4 bases respectively, with 9 bases between them. The germline CDR1 and CDR2 sequences are MNHNY and SVGAGI (reference sequence). CDR3 length equals 14 residues. The CDR3 nucleotides read TGTGCCAGCAGTTACTCGAGGGTTTGCACTGAAGCTTTCTTT. This encodes CASSYSRVCTEAFF.

V gene TRBV7-9 combines with J gene TRBJ2-5; D not certain. V was clipped by 6 bases and J by 1 base, with 9 bases between them. The CDR3 is 13 residues long. Germline-derived CDR1 and CDR2 are SEHNR and FQNEAQ (reference sequence). The CDR3 sequence: CASRPGSQETQYF. CDR3 in DNA: TGTGCCAGCAGGCCCGGGTCCCAAGAGACCCAGTACTTC. Drawing the rest from reference TRBV7-9 and TRBJ2-5, the complete variable domain is DTGVSQNPRHKITKRGQNVTFRCDPISEHNRLYWYRQTLGQGPEFLTYFQNEAQLEKSRLLSDRFSAERPKGSFSTLEIQRTEQGDSAMYLCASRPGSQETQYFGPGTRLLVL.

The chain uses TRBV6-6 and TRBJ1-2; D possibly corresponds to TRBD1 (5 bases). CDR1 is MNHNY and CDR2 is SVGAGI in the germline V gene (reference sequence). The CDR3 has 14 residues. V dropped 6 bases and J dropped 2 bases, with 13 bases sitting between them. The CDR3 protein is CASSHGGVNYGYTF. The CDR3 region has the DNA TGTGCCAGCAGCCACGGGGGGGTAAACTATGGCTACACCTTC.

The genes are TRBV6-1 and TRBJ2-3; 7 positions agree with TRBD2. This CDR3 has 15 residues. V lost 7 bases and J lost 2; bases outside the gene matches: 9. Germline loops: CDR1 MNHNS, CDR2 SASEGT. The CDR3 loop reads CASNRGGPYTDTQYF. Written as DNA, the CDR3 is TGTGCCAGCAACCGCGGGGGACCTTACACAGATACGCAGTATTTT.

This clone was detected a few times. J is TRBJ1-6 and V is TRBV19; D not certain. Trimming stripped 3 bases from V and 0 bases from J, with 6 bases between. Looked up from germline, CDR1 is LNHDA and CDR2 is SQIVND (reference sequence). The CDR3 runs 15 residues. Here the CDR3 DNA reads TGTGCCAGTAGTATTTCCAGCTCCTATAATTCACCCCTCCACTTT. It yields the protein CASSISSSYNSPLHF.

This chain uses TRBV11-2 with TRBJ1-1, with 8 bases matching TRBD1. Per germline, CDR1 SGHAT and CDR2 FQNNGV. The V segment lost 2 bases and the J segment 1 base; nucleotides outside the gene matches: 0. The CDR3 consists of 14 residues. The CDR3 coding sequence is TGTGCCAGCAGCTTAACAGGGGGGAACACTGAAGCTTTCTTT. This gives the protein CASSLTGGNTEAFF.

The genes are TRBV27 and TRBJ2-7; no firm D call. Trimming removed 5 bases at V and 6 bases at J, with 14 bases between. The CDR3 has 13 amino acids. Germline CDR1 MNHEY, CDR2 SMNVEV (reference sequence). CDR3: CASSAQTNREQYF. The CDR3 DNA reads as TGTGCCAGCAGTGCTCAGACAAATCGCGAGCAGTACTTC.

The table lists this clone with a few counts. The DNA for the CDR3 is TGTTGCGGGCAGAGTTTCTACGAGCAGTACTTC. Translation: CCGQSFYEQYF. The chain is built from TRBV2 and TRBJ2-7; D might be TRBD2 (5 bases). Germline values: CDR1 SNHLY, CDR2 FYNNEI. The CDR3 has 11 amino acids.